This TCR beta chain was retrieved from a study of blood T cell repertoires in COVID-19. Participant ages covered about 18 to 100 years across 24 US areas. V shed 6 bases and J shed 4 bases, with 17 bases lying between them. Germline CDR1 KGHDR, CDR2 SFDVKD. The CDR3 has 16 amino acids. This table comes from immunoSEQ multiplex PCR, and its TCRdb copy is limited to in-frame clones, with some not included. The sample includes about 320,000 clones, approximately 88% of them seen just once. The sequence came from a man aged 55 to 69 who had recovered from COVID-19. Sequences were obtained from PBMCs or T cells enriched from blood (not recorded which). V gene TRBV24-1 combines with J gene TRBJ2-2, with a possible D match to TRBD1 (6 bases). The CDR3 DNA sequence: TGTGCCACCAGTCGGACAGCCGGTTTGGGCACCGGGGAGCTGTTTTTT. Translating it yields CATSRTAGLGTGELFF.